Described below is a single TCR beta chain sequence and its context. Authors' processing steps: Counts of nucleated cells, estimated from reference gene primer amplification, were obtained. Here immunoSEQ multiplex PCR was the method, and the copy in TCRdb shows in-frame clones only, minus some. The V and J calls and the clone size are those of that table, but D and trimming were determined from the DNA. The profile covers around 110,000 clones, with around 77% appearing a single time and about a sixth taken by the ten largest. The data belong to a study of blood T cell repertoires in COVID-19. For the study at large: The study drew acute and convalescent COVID-19 samples from the United States, Italy and Spain.

This TCR came from a man aged 60 to 75 with active or convalescent COVID-19. Sequencing was done on a sample of peripheral blood.

In DNA form, the CDR3 reads TGTGCCAGCAGTTTTAGCGGGATCGCCTACGAGCAGTACTTC. It is translated as CASSFSGIAYEQYF. The chain carries TRBV7-2 and TRBJ2-7; 8 nucleotides match TRBD2. With 6 bases clipped from V and 2 bases from J, the junction kept 6 bases outside the gene matches. The CDR3 extends over 14 amino acids. Germline lookup yields CDR1 SGHTA and CDR2 FQGNSA.